This is a list of T cell receptor beta chains from one sample in a study of cytomegalovirus exposure and HLA in healthy donors. TCRdb's copy holds only in-frame clones and misses some; the assay was immunoSEQ multiplex PCR. The sample shows about 59,000 clones, 80% of them seen only once. The specimen sequenced was PBMCs. These receptors came from a woman aged 40 to 50 in good health and CMV-seronegative. Each CDR3 is given with its conserved first and last residue. A D gene is named only where the DNA matches it firmly. Not all rows give a size; the values are once, few, many and, for expanded clones, a class.

abundance	v_gene	len	d_gene	j_gene	CDR3aa	CDR3nt
.	TRBV21-1	13	.	TRBJ2-5	CASIRLEQETQYF	TGTGCCAGCATTAGACTGGAACAAGAGACCCAGTACTTC
few	TRBV6-1	16	TRBD1	TRBJ1-3	CASSEGQGSSGNTIYF	TGTGCCAGCAGTGAGGGACAGGGGAGCTCTGGAAACACCATATATTTT
.	TRBV2	16	TRBD1	TRBJ2-2	CASSLTGGANTGELFF	TGTGCCAGCAGCCTTACAGGGGGAGCGAACACCGGGGAGCTGTTTTTT
few	TRBV27	15	TRBD2	TRBJ2-1	CASSFSGTPYNEQFF	TGTGCCAGCAGTTTTAGCGGGACTCCCTACAATGAGCAGTTCTTC
few	TRBV30	13	.	TRBJ1-5	CAWIGPGGQPQHF	TGTGCCTGGATAGGGCCGGGGGGTCAGCCCCAGCATTTT
.	TRBV10-3	16	TRBD2	TRBJ2-1	CAISESREAQYNEQFF	TGTGCCATCAGTGAGAGTCGGGAGGCCCAATACAATGAGCAGTTCTTC
.	TRBV5-4	13	.	TRBJ2-3	CASRPTGTDTQYF	TGTGCCAGCAGACCGACAGGCACAGATACGCAGTATTTT
.	TRBV4-3	15	.	TRBJ2-1	CASSHPGTTYNEQFF	TGCGCCAGCAGCCACCCCGGGACAACCTACAATGAGCAGTTCTTC
.	TRBV6-4	15	TRBD2	TRBJ2-5	CASSEFPSGIPTQYF	TGTGCCAGCAGTGAATTCCCTAGCGGGATCCCCACGCAGTACTTC
.	TRBV7-2	16	.	TRBJ1-3	CASSLGRLTTGNTIYF	TGTGCCAGCAGCTTAGGGAGGCTTACCACTGGAAACACCATATATTTT
.	TRBV7-3	14	TRBD1	TRBJ2-7	CASSLDRGVHEQYF	TGTGCCAGCAGCTTAGACAGGGGGGTCCACGAGCAGTACTTC